This T cell receptor (beta chain) emerged from a study of T cell responses to AZD1222 COVID-19 vaccine. Points from the study as a whole: In a largely white British group with more females than males, clonal diversity was possibly underestimated. Recipients of AZD1222 seropositive at baseline numbered only 6 or 7.

Produced via immunoSEQ multiplex PCR; TCRdb's table is partial and in-frame only. Of about 60,000 clones listed, about 80% are singletons. Germline CDR1 reads SGHTS; CDR2 reads YDEGEE. Trimming shortened V by 4 bases and J by 10 bases, and 13 bases separated the two germline ends. CDR3 length: 12 residues. Concerning this clone: No antigen is known for it.

The material sequenced was peripheral blood, taken 28 days after the second AZD1222 dose. V and J are TRBV5-8 and TRBJ2-3; D unclear. The clonotype was recovered from an adult who received the AZD1222 COVID-19 vaccine. The CDR3 nucleotides are TGTGCCAGCAGCGGGCTCACGTCCGCGCAGTATTTT. Protein: CASSGLTSAQYF.